These 32 T cell receptor beta chains were sequenced from one sample in a study of blood T cell repertoires in COVID-19. The assay was immunoSEQ multiplex PCR, and TCRdb's table has in-frame clones only and misses some. The data contain 350,000 to 400,000 clones, about 90% of them singletons. Sequences were obtained from PBMCs or T cells enriched from blood (not recorded which). Every receptor here comes from a woman under 40 who had recovered from COVID-19.

The chain joins TRBV27 to TRBJ2-2, with a weak D call TRBD1 (5 bases). V lost 0 bases to trimming and J lost 4 bases, with 12 bases between them. Germline CDR1 MNHEY, CDR2 SMNVEV (reference sequence). The CDR3 is 16 amino acids. The CDR3 region is CASSLSTGWSTGELFF. The CDR3 DNA follows: TGTGCCAGCAGTTTATCAACAGGTTGGAGCACCGGGGAGCTGTTTTTT.

The gene calls are TRBV5-4 and TRBJ2-7; TRBD1 matches 8 bases. Looked up from germline, CDR1 is SGHNT and CDR2 is YYREEE (reference sequence). CDR3 length: 15 amino acids. The ends lost 7 bases at V and 3 bases at J; junction bases unmatched: 12. CDR3 coding DNA: TGTGCCAGCGGGGATCTAGGGACAGGTGACTACGAGCAGTACTTC. This gives the protein CASGDLGTGDYEQYF.

CDR3 protein: CASSFRGGVYEKLFF. CDR3 DNA: TGTGCCAGCAGTTTTCGGGGGGGCGTATATGAAAAACTGTTTTTT. The rearrangement uses TRBV28 and TRBJ1-4, with D possibly TRBD1 on 6 matching bases. V was clipped by 3 bases and J by 6 bases, with 14 bases between them. The V gene's germline CDR1 is MDHEN and CDR2 SYDVKM. CDR3 length equals 15 residues.

V and J are TRBV27 and TRBJ1-5; 9 bases map to TRBD1. The CDR3 is 14 amino acids. The J segment lost 5 bases and the V segment lost 6 bases, leaving 5 bases of the junction unmatched. Germline values: CDR1 MNHEY, CDR2 SMNVEV (reference sequence). This CDR3 reads CASSRDRVDQPQHF. The CDR3 DNA is TGTGCCAGCAGCAGGGACAGGGTTGATCAGCCCCAGCATTTT.

The genes are TRBV18 and TRBJ2-5, with 8 bases matching TRBD1. Germline lookup yields CDR1 KGHSH and CDR2 LQKENI. With V trimmed by 4 bases and J by 2 bases, 6 bases remained unmatched. The CDR3 covers 15 residues. The CDR3 loop is CASSLNRDRQETQYF. The CDR3 region has the DNA TGTGCCAGCTCACTAAACCGGGACAGGCAAGAGACCCAGTACTTC.

The chain is built from TRBV21-1 and TRBJ1-1; no check of the table's D call, TRBD1, against the DNA was made. TRBV21-1 is a known pseudogene. The CDR3 is made up of 13 amino acids. As DNA, the CDR3 is TGTGCCAGCAGGGAAAGGGGAATCTCTGAAGCTTTCTTT. Translating it yields CASRERGISEAFF.

This clone has just a few counts. The V gene is TRBV28, the J gene TRBJ2-7; 9 bases line up with TRBD1. The J segment lost 3 bases and the V segment lost 8 bases, leaving 5 bases of the junction unmatched. The germline CDR1 and CDR2 sequences are MDHEN and SYDVKM. The CDR3 is 13 amino acids. CDR3 in DNA: TGTGCCAGCGGGGGACAGGGATTCTACGAGCAGTACTTC. The encoded protein is CASGGQGFYEQYF.

The rearrangement uses TRBV27 and TRBJ1-4; D unclear. V lost 7 bases, J lost 9 bases, and 18 bases lay in between. The CDR3 is 14 residues long. CDR1 MNHEY and CDR2 SMNVEV come from the germline V gene (reference sequence). CDR3 sequence: CASTSAGTLKKLFF. The CDR3 nucleotides are TGTGCCAGCACTTCGGCAGGCACATTAAAAAAACTGTTTTTT.

The rearrangement joins TRBV28 to TRBJ1-6, with D possibly matching TRBD1 (6 bases). The CDR3 runs to 15 residues. CDR1 MDHEN and CDR2 SYDVKM come from the germline V gene. V was clipped by 4 bases and J by 2 bases, with 9 bases between them. DNA of the CDR3: TGTGCCAGCAGTTCTACAGGGACCTATAATTCACCCCTCCACTTT. Residues: CASSSTGTYNSPLHF. Based on the CDR3 plus reference TRBV28 and TRBJ1-6, the full variable domain is DVKVTQSSRYLVKRTGEKVFLECVQDMDHENMFWYRQDPGLGLRLIYFSYDVKMKEKGDIPEGYSVSREKKERFSLILESASTNQTSMYLCASSSTGTYNSPLHFGNGTRLTVT.

The gene calls are TRBV3-1 (or the pseudogene TRBV3-2) and TRBJ2-2; a weak D match, TRBD1 (6 bases). The CDR3 loop spans 18 amino acids. Trimming removed 4 bases from V and 2 bases from J, with 20 bases in between. In germline, CDR1 is LGHDT, CDR2 YNNKEL (reference sequence). In DNA form, the CDR3 reads TGTGCCAGCAGCCCCTACACGACAGGAAAATCCAACACCGGGGAGCTGTTTTTT. This gives the protein CASSPYTTGKSNTGELFF.

V is TRBV28 and J is TRBJ2-5; 13 bases fit TRBD2. The CDR3 has 16 amino acids. The trim removed 6 bases at V and 4 bases at J, leaving 8 bases unmatched. CDR1 is MDHEN and CDR2 is SYDVKM in the germline V gene. The CDR3 DNA reads as TGTGCCAGCAGCACTCCGGGACTAGCGGGAAGAGAGACCCAGTACTTC. Translating it yields CASSTPGLAGRETQYF.

This clone is a singleton in its sample. This chain uses TRBV6-5 with TRBJ2-5, with 10 bases that match TRBD2. Losses at the gene ends were 0 bases for V and 7 bases for J; bases not matched to a gene: 5. Germline-derived CDR1 and CDR2 are MNHEY and SVGAGI. The CDR3 loop spans 15 amino acids. The CDR3 DNA reads TGTGCCAGCAGTTACTCTTCTAGCGGGGGAGGGACCCAGTACTTC. The encoded protein is CASSYSSSGGGTQYF.

This sequence joins TRBV7-6 and TRBJ1-2; D remains unclear. In germline, CDR1 is SGHVS, CDR2 FNYEAQ. Trimming took 2 bases from V and 6 from J, leaving 7 bases between them. CDR3 size: 12 residues. The CDR3 nucleotides are TGTGCCAGCAGCTTACGAGGAGATGGCTACACCTTC. It specifies CASSLRGDGYTF.

The rearrangement links TRBV5-1 to TRBJ2-1; 7 nucleotides line up with TRBD2. The CDR3 is made up of 15 amino acids. Germline CDR1 reads SGHRS; CDR2 reads YFSETQ. Trimming removed 4 bases from V and 6 bases from J; junction bases left unmatched: 10. The CDR3 loop reads CASSAGTTLGNEQFF. The CDR3 coding sequence is TGCGCCAGCAGCGCCGGGACTACTCTCGGCAATGAGCAGTTCTTC.

With respect to this clone: A junction end diverges from the germline sequence, so it may reflect a read error. This sample also contains other DNA sequences that code for the same CDR3. The chain carries TRBV19 and TRBJ1-4; 9 bases line up with TRBD1. This CDR3 is 20 amino acids long. Germline CDR1 LNHDA, CDR2 SQIVND (reference sequence). The CDR3 coding sequence is TGTGCGAGTAGTATAGATCGGGGAACAGGGGGCATCGGAACTAATGAAAAACTGTTTTTT. Its translation is CASSIDRGTGGIGTNEKLFF.

This chain uses TRBV2 with TRBJ2-1; no clear D gene. Trimming cost V 6 bases and J 10 bases, with 13 bases left between them. The CDR3 spans 12 residues. Germline assignment: CDR1 SNHLY and CDR2 FYNNEI. CDR3: CASSLMTQEQFF. The CDR3, as DNA: TGTGCCAGCAGCCTTATGACTCAGGAGCAGTTCTTC.

Note on this clone: The same CDR3 also results from other DNA sequences found in this sample. The gene calls are TRBV28 and TRBJ2-2, with a tentative D call TRBD2 (5 bases). Germline V lookup: CDR1 MDHEN, CDR2 SYDVKM. Deletions cut 2 bases from V and 2 bases from J, with 6 bases between. This CDR3 region has 14 residues. The CDR3 loop is CASSLRGNTGELFF. In DNA form, the CDR3 reads TGTGCCAGCAGTTTACGGGGAAACACCGGGGAGCTGTTTTTT.

This chain uses TRBV19 with TRBJ1-1, with 7 bases lining up with TRBD1. The CDR3 spans 15 residues. Germline CDR1 is LNHDA and CDR2 is SQIVND (reference sequence). V lost 8 bases and J lost 1; bases outside the gene matches: 10. The CDR3 spells CASSPEGAPNTEAFF. CDR3 sequence (DNA): TGTGCCAGTTCTCCCGAGGGGGCCCCGAACACTGAAGCTTTCTTT.

The genes are TRBV5-4 and TRBJ2-5; TRBD2 matches 10 bases. The CDR3 contains 16 residues. Germline-derived CDR1 and CDR2 are SGHNT and YYREEE (reference sequence). With V trimmed by 3 bases and J by 4 bases, 9 bases remained unmatched. CDR3 loop: CASSSGASGGLETQYF. Written as DNA, the CDR3 is TGTGCCAGCAGCTCCGGGGCTAGCGGGGGTTTAGAGACCCAGTACTTC.

The chain employs TRBV7-2 and TRBJ2-7; 11 bases line up with TRBD2. Germline trimming cut 5 bases from V and 0 bases from J; bases unmatched to any gene: 3. This CDR3 is 15 amino acids long. Germline-derived CDR1 and CDR2 are SGHTA and FQGNSA. This CDR3 is CASSGTSGSSYEQYF. Here the CDR3 DNA reads TGTGCCAGCAGCGGAACTAGCGGGAGCTCCTACGAGCAGTACTTC.

V and J are TRBV29-1 and TRBJ2-1; D is undetermined. This CDR3 has 12 amino acids. The germline V gene encodes CDR1 SQVTM and CDR2 ANQGSEA. With 2 bases removed from V and 2 bases from J, the gap between germline ends came to 4 bases. CDR3 protein: CSVEFTYNEQFF. The CDR3 DNA is TGCAGCGTTGAATTCACCTACAATGAGCAGTTCTTC.

The rearrangement joins TRBV18 to TRBJ2-3; D might be TRBD2 (6 bases). This CDR3 comprises 14 residues. Trimming stripped 6 bases from V and 2 bases from J, with 12 bases between. Germline V gives CDR1 KGHSH, CDR2 LQKENI. This chain's CDR3 is CASSPTGVTDTQYF. The DNA for the CDR3 is TGTGCCAGCTCGCCGACGGGGGTCACAGATACGCAGTATTTT.

The chain joins TRBV4-1 to TRBJ1-4; the match to TRBD1 covers 9 bases. The CDR3 runs to 14 residues. V lost 4 bases and J lost 7; bases outside the gene matches: 4. CDR1 and CDR2 (germline): MGHRA, YSYEKL. The CDR3 loop reads CASSPGQGGEKLFF. CDR3 DNA sequence: TGCGCCAGCAGCCCGGGACAGGGTGGTGAAAAACTGTTTTTT.

J is TRBJ1-2 and V is TRBV28; the match to TRBD1 covers 9 bases. J gave up 2 bases and V 5 bases, and 3 bases lay outside the gene matches. CDR1 MDHEN and CDR2 SYDVKM come from the germline V gene. This CDR3 region has 14 residues. CDR3 sequence: CASSPTGGNYGYTF. DNA of the CDR3: TGTGCCAGCAGTCCGACAGGGGGGAACTATGGCTACACCTTC.

Worth noting for this clone: Different DNA sequences within this sample yield the same CDR3. The rearrangement links TRBV4-1 to TRBJ2-7; TRBD1 aligns across 10 bases. There are 14 residues in the CDR3. Per the germline V gene, CDR1 is MGHRA and CDR2 is YSYEKL. The V segment lost 4 bases and the J segment 5 bases; nucleotides outside the gene matches: 5. CDR3 sequence (DNA): TGCGCCAGCAGCCCGGGACAGGGGACGCACGAGCAGTACTTC. This translates into CASSPGQGTHEQYF.

The V gene is TRBV28, the J gene TRBJ2-3; 11 positions agree with TRBD2. V lost 4 bases to trimming and J lost 4 bases; unmatched junction nucleotides: 7. Germline V gene lookup returns CDR1 MDHEN and CDR2 SYDVKM. CDR3 length: 16 residues. The CDR3, as DNA: TGTGCCAGCAGTTCCAAAACTAGCGGGAGATCAGATACGCAGTATTTT. It is translated as CASSSKTSGRSDTQYF.

The gene calls are TRBV5-1 and TRBJ1-2; the D is unclear. The length of the CDR3 is 14 residues. CDR1 and CDR2 from the germline V gene are SGHRS and YFSETQ. The V end was cut by 4 bases, the J end by 0 bases, with 10 bases between. The CDR3 loop reads CASSVGSSNYGYTF. The CDR3 coding sequence is TGCGCCAGCAGCGTAGGGAGCTCTAACTATGGCTACACCTTC.

CDR3 residues: CASSPGQGASTEAFF. In DNA, the CDR3 is TGTGCCAGTAGTCCGGGACAGGGGGCGTCTACTGAAGCTTTCTTT. The V gene is TRBV19, the J gene TRBJ1-1, with 12 bases fitting TRBD1. The V segment lost 5 bases and the J segment 5 bases; nucleotides outside the gene matches: 6. Germline CDR1 LNHDA, CDR2 SQIVND (reference sequence). The CDR3 totals 15 residues.

The V call is TRBV11-3, the J call TRBJ2-1, with 11 bases aligning to TRBD2. Germline CDR1 SGHNT, CDR2 YENEEA. Trimming removed 1 base from V and 9 bases from J; junction bases left unmatched: 8. The CDR3 consists of 16 residues. DNA of the CDR3: TGTGCCAGCAGCTTAGGTGTTAGCGGGGGGGCCGGTGAGCAGTTCTTC. As protein: CASSLGVSGGAGEQFF.

The chain combines TRBV29-1 with TRBJ1-1; D is undetermined. CDR1 is SQVTM and CDR2 is ANQGSEA in the germline V gene. The CDR3 length is 10 residues. V lost 6 bases and J 6 bases, leaving 8 bases between the germline ends. The CDR3 reads CSVLSAEAFF. CDR3 DNA: TGCAGCGTACTTAGTGCTGAAGCTTTCTTT.

V is TRBV5-1 and J is TRBJ2-5; TRBD1 matches at 8 bases. The CDR3 consists of 15 residues. V shed 4 bases, J shed 2 bases, and the junction held 7 bases outside the gene matches. Germline CDR1 is SGHRS and CDR2 is YFSETQ. CDR3 region: CASSLGTGPQETQYF. CDR3 DNA sequence: TGCGCCAGCAGCCTAGGGACAGGCCCACAAGAGACCCAGTACTTC.

V gene TRBV5-1 combines with J gene TRBJ2-7; 10 nucleotides match TRBD2. CDR3 size: 15 residues. V lost 4 bases, J lost 5 bases, and 9 bases stayed unmatched. In germline, CDR1 is SGHRS, CDR2 YFSETQ. As DNA, the CDR3 is TGCGCCAGCAGCGGCGTAGCGGGAGGCTTCGACGAGCAGTACTTC. Translation gives CASSGVAGGFDEQYF.